A selection of T cell receptor beta chains follows, all from one sample in a study of T-cell reconstitution after alpha-beta-depleted transplantation in children. TCRdb reanalysed the PCR reads using MiXCR and keeps one entry per CDR3 protein. This sample has about 400,000 distinct CDR3 sequences, with about 14% found just once. The sample here was PBMCs, taken from the stem cell graft. The receptors were gathered from a human donor who donated a stem cell graft to a child with Fanconi anemia. The CDR3 runs from the conserved cysteine through the conserved F or W. A D gene is named only where the DNA matches it firmly. Some rows have no size entry. The others give once, few or many, or a class for an expanded clone.

v_call	clone_size	d_call	j_call	cdr3_aa	cdr3_nt
TRBV5-1	many	NA	TRBJ1-1	CASSLEFGMGTEAFF	TGCGCCAGCAGCTTGGAATTCGGGATGGGGACTGAAGCTTTCTTT
TRBV29-1	few	TRBD2	TRBJ2-5	CSVASGTSAPGTQYF	TGCAGCGTTGCCTCCGGGACTAGCGCCCCCGGGACCCAGTACTTC
TRBV6-2/TRBV6-3	NA	NA	TRBJ2-1	CASSYGVNEQFF	TGTGCCAGCAGTTATGGGGTAAATGAGCAGTTCTTC
TRBV12-3/TRBV12-4	many	NA	TRBJ1-5	CASSRAYQPQHF	TGTGCCAGCAGCCGAGCTTATCAGCCCCAGCATTTT
TRBV29-1	NA	NA	TRBJ2-7	CSVEGSQGDDEQYF	TGCAGCGTTGAAGGTTCACAGGGCGATGACGAGCAGTACTTC
TRBV6-1	NA	NA	TRBJ1-1	CASSQRRGANTEAFF	TGTGCCAGCAGCCAAAGAAGGGGCGCGAACACTGAAGCTTTCTTT
TRBV12-3/TRBV12-4	many	TRBD2	TRBJ2-1	CASSLIRGGNNEQFF	TGTGCCAGCAGTTTAATACGGGGAGGGAACAATGAGCAGTTCTTC
TRBV28	few	NA	TRBJ1-2	CAHGLAGVYGYTF	TGTGCCCATGGACTGGCGGGTGTATATGGCTACACCTTC
TRBV12-3/TRBV12-4	NA	TRBD1	TRBJ1-2	CASSPTGIGYTF	TGTGCCAGCAGTCCGACAGGGATCGGCTACACCTTC
TRBV15	many	NA	TRBJ1-1	CATSRDTGVTEAFF	TGTGCCACCAGCAGAGATACGGGGGTCACTGAAGCTTTCTTT
TRBV28	many	NA	TRBJ1-5	CASSFGVRQPQHF	TGTGCCAGCAGTTTTGGGGTAAGGCAGCCCCAGCATTTT
TRBV29-1	many	NA	TRBJ2-3	CSVEPRTSTDTQYF	TGCAGCGTTGAACCTCGGACTAGCACAGATACGCAGTATTTT
TRBV10-3	NA	NA	TRBJ1-2	CAITDGQEANYGYTF	TGTGCCATCACGGATGGGCAGGAAGCTAACTATGGCTACACCTTC
TRBV9	few	NA	TRBJ1-2	CASSVEGAGRRGYTF	TGTGCCAGCAGCGTAGAAGGGGCAGGGCGCCGAGGCTACACCTTC
TRBV11-2	few	NA	TRBJ2-7	CASSLVGYDEQYF	TGTGCCAGCAGCTTAGTAGGCTACGACGAGCAGTACTTC
TRBV20-1	NA	NA	TRBJ1-4	CSATGTANEKLFF	TGCAGTGCAACCGGGACGGCCAATGAAAAACTGTTTTTT
TRBV30	few	TRBD1	TRBJ1-1	CAWSILEGAEAFF	TGTGCCTGGAGTATCCTAGAGGGGGCAGAAGCTTTCTTT
TRBV29-1	few	TRBD1	TRBJ2-5	CSVVFGDRDKTQYF	TGCAGCGTTGTGTTTGGGGACAGGGACAAGACCCAGTACTTC
TRBV11-2	NA	TRBD1	TRBJ1-1	CASSLAGGLAEAFF	TGTGCCAGCAGCTTAGCAGGGGGGTTGGCTGAAGCTTTCTTT
TRBV7-9	NA	TRBD2	TRBJ2-7	CASSLVAGGPYEQYF	TGTGCCAGCAGCTTAGTAGCGGGGGGGCCCTACGAGCAGTACTTC
TRBV30	NA	TRBD1	TRBJ1-6	CAWSRDRGLSTLHF	TGTGCCTGGAGCCGGGACAGGGGGTTAAGCACCCTCCACTTT
TRBV10-3	NA	NA	TRBJ1-5	CAIRRQDSNQPQHF	TGTGCCATCAGAAGACAGGATAGCAATCAGCCCCAGCATTTT
TRBV7-9	NA	NA	TRBJ2-1	CASSFSTEQFF	TGTGCCAGCAGCTTTTCTACTGAGCAGTTCTTC
TRBV7-9	few	TRBD2	TRBJ2-1	CASRIAGAYNEQFF	TGTGCCAGCAGAATAGCGGGGGCCTACAATGAGCAGTTCTTC
TRBV24-1	NA	NA	TRBJ1-2	CATSDFPSTGTPSNYGYTF	TGTGCCACCAGTGATTTCCCTTCTACCGGGACACCTTCTAACTATGGCTACACCTTC
TRBV18	NA	NA	TRBJ1-2	CASSPNYGYTF	TGTGCCAGCTCACCGAACTATGGCTACACCTTC
TRBV5-1	few	NA	TRBJ2-6	CASSLGLRGTGANVLTF	TGCGCCAGCAGCTTGGGTCTTCGGGGAACAGGGGCCAACGTCCTGACTTTC
TRBV29-1	NA	NA	TRBJ1-2	CSVVEAMTGGRSYTF	TGCAGCGTCGTAGAAGCAATGACAGGTGGACGGAGCTACACCTTC
TRBV29-1	many	NA	TRBJ1-1	CSTSFGNTEAFF	TGCAGCACCTCCTTTGGGAACACTGAAGCTTTCTTT
TRBV29-1	many	NA	TRBJ2-1	CSVDRTVINEQFF	TGCAGCGTTGACCGGACAGTTATCAATGAGCAGTTCTTC
TRBV20-1	NA	NA	TRBJ1-6	CSATGMGNSPLHF	TGCAGTGCTACAGGGATGGGTAATTCACCCCTCCACTTT
TRBV5-1	many	TRBD2	TRBJ2-2	CASSLPLAGANTGELFF	TGCGCCAGCAGCTTACCACTAGCGGGGGCGAACACCGGGGAGCTGTTTTTT
TRBV15	few	NA	TRBJ1-2	CATSTLDGYTF	TGTGCCACCAGCACCCTTGACGGCTACACCTTC
TRBV12-3/TRBV12-4	many	NA	TRBJ2-2	CASSLTTGELFF	TGTGCCAGCAGTTTGACCACCGGGGAGCTGTTTTTT
TRBV10-3	many	TRBD2	TRBJ2-5	CATGTSTETQYF	TGTGCCACGGGGACTAGCACAGAGACCCAGTACTTC
TRBV11-2	many	NA	TRBJ2-1	CASSSLGYYNEQFF	TGTGCCAGCAGCTCGCTGGGCTATTACAATGAGCAGTTCTTC
TRBV7-8	few	NA	TRBJ2-5	CASSLQRKTQYF	TGTGCCAGCAGCTTGCAAAGGAAGACCCAGTACTTC
TRBV7-9	few	NA	TRBJ1-5	CASSLFAGADQPQHF	TGTGCCAGCAGCTTATTTGCGGGGGCAGATCAGCCCCAGCATTTT
TRBV12-3/TRBV12-4	few	NA	TRBJ2-2	CASSFSQGSGELFF	TGTGCCAGCAGTTTCTCTCAGGGATCCGGGGAGCTGTTTTTT
TRBV6-2/TRBV6-3	few	NA	TRBJ1-5	CASSYSRRGTHQPQHF	TGTGCCAGCAGTTACTCGAGGAGAGGAACGCATCAGCCCCAGCATTTT
TRBV6-2/TRBV6-3	many	NA	TRBJ2-1	CASSWSLGYNEQFF	TGTGCCAGCAGTTGGTCACTAGGCTACAATGAGCAGTTCTTC
TRBV6-4	NA	NA	TRBJ1-6	CASSDTYLGSPLHF	TGTGCCAGCAGTGACACTTATCTGGGGTCACCCCTCCACTTT
TRBV30	many	TRBD1	TRBJ2-1	CAWDRGFYYNEQFF	TGTGCCTGGGACAGGGGATTCTACTACAATGAGCAGTTCTTC
TRBV7-2	NA	NA	TRBJ2-1	CASSLYPGLPNEQFF	TGTGCCAGCAGCTTATACCCGGGACTGCCCAATGAGCAGTTCTTC